These 16 T cell receptor beta chains came from one sample sequenced in a study of cytomegalovirus exposure and HLA in healthy donors. It was with 60 Vbeta and 13 Jbeta primers that the PCR ran. Assay: immunoSEQ multiplex PCR; the TCRdb copy retains only in-frame clones and omits some. The data hold approximately 200,000 clones, with 75% to 85% observed a single time. Sequenced input: PBMCs. These receptors all stem from a girl aged 5 to 17 in good health and CMV-seronegative.

The chain is built from TRBV28 and TRBJ1-4; tentatively, D is TRBD1 (6 bases). The CDR3 runs to 19 residues. Germline V gives CDR1 MDHEN, CDR2 SYDVKM. Trimming cost V 4 bases and J 10 bases, with 31 bases left between them. For the CDR3, the DNA is TGTGCCAGCAGTTCCAACTCCCGGGACAAGGGCTCAGGAAGGGGAAAACTGTTTTTT. Its protein product is CASSSNSRDKGSGRGKLFF.

V usage is TRBV19 and J usage is TRBJ1-4; D may be TRBD1 (6 bases). V was shortened by 3 bases and J by 7 bases, with 12 bases between the two germline ends. The CDR3 has 14 residues. CDR1 is LNHDA, CDR2 SQIVND, per germline (reference sequence). CDR3 nucleotides: TGTGCCAGTAGTATCGTTGGGACACTTGAAAAACTGTTTTTT. Its protein is CASSIVGTLEKLFF.

The chain joins TRBV4-3 to TRBJ1-5; tentatively, D is TRBD1 (6 bases). V lost 0 bases to trimming and J lost 4 bases, with 13 bases between them. Germline V gene data show CDR1 as LGHNA and CDR2 as YSLEER. The CDR3 totals 16 residues. The CDR3 coding sequence is TGCGCCAGCAGCCAAGAACTTTTAGGGGGTAATCAGCCCCAGCATTTT. Protein product: CASSQELLGGNQPQHF.

The gene calls are TRBV4-1 and TRBJ2-5, with 8 bases identical to TRBD1. The germline V gene encodes CDR1 MGHRA and CDR2 YSYEKL. This CDR3 has 16 amino acids. The junction had 10 bases not matched to a gene; V was cut back by 2 bases and J by 5 bases. The DNA for the CDR3 is TGCGCCAGCAGCCAACCTGACAGGGGCGTTTGGGAGACCCAGTACTTC. It encodes CASSQPDRGVWETQYF.

The chain links TRBV11-2 to TRBJ2-5; 9 bases map to TRBD2. Gene TRBJ2-7 matches the end of the DNA better, so the J call may be wrong. The CDR3 is made up of 17 amino acids. Germline lookup yields CDR1 SGHAT and CDR2 FQNNGV. The CDR3 DNA reads TGTGCCAGCAGCCCTTTGGGGGCTAGCGGGAAGAACTACGAGCAGTACTTC. Translated, it gives CASSPLGASGKNYEQYF.

The chain carries TRBV28 and TRBJ1-5, with TRBD1 as a possible D gene (6 bases). The CDR3 length is 15 residues. Per germline, CDR1 MDHEN and CDR2 SYDVKM. Trimming left V 8 bases short and J 4 bases short, with 18 bases between. CDR3 nucleotide sequence: TGTGCCAGCTTCGGATACGGCAGGGGAAATCAGCCCCAGCATTTT. It yields the protein CASFGYGRGNQPQHF.

V is TRBV25-1 and J is TRBJ2-3; TRBD2 matches 10 bases. From germline, CDR1 is MGHDK and CDR2 SYGVNS. Germline trimming cut 3 bases from V and 2 bases from J; bases unmatched to any gene: 11. The CDR3 sequence is 18 residues long. The CDR3 region has the DNA TGTGCCAGCAGTGACCTTAGGGTAGCGGGGGGCCACACAGATACGCAGTATTTT. Translated: CASSDLRVAGGHTDTQYF.

This chain connects TRBV5-4 to TRBJ1-1; 8 nucleotides match TRBD1. Germline values: CDR1 SGHNT, CDR2 YYREEE (reference sequence). This CDR3 is 13 amino acids long. The trim removed 1 base at V and 7 bases at J, leaving 3 bases unmatched. The DNA for the CDR3 is TGTGCCAGCAGCTTGTCCGGGACAGGTGAAGCTTTCTTT. Translation: CASSLSGTGEAFF. Looking up the rest from reference TRBV5-4 and TRBJ1-1 gives the full variable domain: ETGVTQSPTHLIKTRGQQVTLRCSSQSGHNTVSWYQQALGQGPQFIFQYYREEENGRGNFPPRFSGLQFPNYSSELNVNALELDDSALYLCASSLSGTGEAFFGQGTRLTVV.

This clone was detected a few times. The chain couples TRBV15 to TRBJ2-5; D is ambiguous. CDR1 and CDR2 from the germline V gene are LNHNV and YYDKDF (reference sequence). The CDR3 is made up of 14 amino acids. V lost 1 base to trimming and J lost 1 base, with 7 bases between them. In DNA form, the CDR3 reads TGTGCCACCAGCAGAGTTGTAGCCCAAGAGACCCAGTACTTC. Protein sequence: CATSRVVAQETQYF.

This rearrangement joins TRBV2 to TRBJ2-1, with 7 nucleotides matching TRBD2. CDR1 and CDR2 from the germline V gene are SNHLY and FYNNEI. The CDR3 has 14 residues. The ends lost 10 bases at V and 10 bases at J; junction bases unmatched: 16. CDR3 nucleotide sequence: TGTGCCACCTCGCCGGGACTCCCGGGGGGAGAGCAGTTCTTC. It specifies CATSPGLPGGEQFF.

This sequence joins TRBV29-1 and TRBJ2-1, with 8 positions matching TRBD1. The CDR3 runs to 12 residues. Losses at the gene ends were 7 bases for V and 6 bases for J; bases not matched to a gene: 5. Germline CDR1 and CDR2: SQVTM and ANQGSEA. CDR3 amino acids: CSARQGINEQFF. DNA of the CDR3: TGCAGCGCTAGACAGGGGATCAATGAGCAGTTCTTC.

The rearrangement uses TRBV6-6 and TRBJ2-1; 11 bases fit TRBD2. The germline V gene has CDR1 MNHNY and CDR2 SVGAGI (reference sequence). This CDR3 spans 14 amino acids. V was clipped by 5 bases and J by 6 bases; unmatched bases: 3. The CDR3 region has the DNA TGTGCCAGCAGTAATAGCGGGAGGGGCAATGAGCAGTTCTTC. Encoded protein: CASSNSGRGNEQFF.

V gene TRBV7-2 combines with J gene TRBJ1-2; D is unresolved. The CDR3 has 14 residues. In germline, CDR1 is SGHTA, CDR2 FQGNSA. The V gene lost 0 bases and the J gene lost 0 bases, with 5 bases spanning the gap. CDR3: CASSLASTNYGYTF. CDR3 in DNA: TGTGCCAGCAGCTTAGCCAGTACTAACTATGGCTACACCTTC.

This sequence joins TRBV6-6 and TRBJ1-2; tentative D call: TRBD1 (5 bases). The V gene lost 2 bases and the J gene lost 7 bases, with 11 bases spanning the gap. The CDR3 is made up of 13 amino acids. CDR1 is MNHNY and CDR2 is SVGAGI in the germline V gene (reference sequence). The CDR3 DNA is TGTGCCAGCAGTTACGACGGGGGAGTTGGCTACACCTTC. Its protein is CASSYDGGVGYTF.

CDR3 DNA: TGTGCCAGCAGTTTATCGACCGGGAGTTACAATGAGCAGTTCTTC. The encoded protein is CASSLSTGSYNEQFF. The chain links TRBV27 to TRBJ2-1; a possible D gene is TRBD2 (6 bases). Trimming took 0 bases from V and 4 from J, leaving 10 bases between them. CDR1 and CDR2 from the germline V gene are MNHEY and SMNVEV (reference sequence). This CDR3 is 15 amino acids long.

The chain is built from TRBV28 and TRBJ1-2, with D tentatively TRBD1 (5 bases). Trimming stripped 6 bases from V and 6 bases from J, with 23 bases between. The CDR3 spans 16 residues. CDR1 and CDR2 from the germline V gene are MDHEN and SYDVKM. The CDR3 bases are TGTGCCAGCAGGCGAGTCCCAACAGGTACTTTTGATGGCTACACCTTC. Translating gives CASRRVPTGTFDGYTF.